Below, one T cell receptor (beta chain) is given with its context. Its antigen is not identified. Profiling relied on immunoSEQ multiplex PCR, and the TCRdb table lists in-frame clones only, not all of them. The sample includes 450,000 to 550,000 clones, about 91% of them seen just once. This entry is derived from a study of Ad26.COV2.S vaccination and SARS-CoV-2 variants. Treatment given: around 19 received Ad26.COV2.S at low or high dose, single or two shots; several received placebo; per-sample allocation not given. Day 63 after the first injection of vaccine or placebo was the sampling time. General study findings and limits: Using TCR breadth and depth analyses may have led to underestimated total T cell responses.

The ends were cut back, 4 bases at V and 1 base at J, with 10 bases in the middle. CDR1 and CDR2 from the germline V gene are SGHDN and FVKESK. This CDR3 is built from 14 residues. The sample here was peripheral blood, taken in a trial of Ad26.COV2.S vaccine versus placebo. The chain carries TRBV14 and TRBJ1-1; D is possibly TRBD1 (5 bases). This receptor was obtained from a person aged 18 to 59 who received the Ad26.COV2.S COVID-19 vaccine or a placebo. The chain's CDR3 is CASSLRVGNTEAFF. CDR3 DNA: TGTGCCAGCAGCCTCAGGGTTGGGAACACTGAAGCTTTCTTT. Together with reference TRBV14 and TRBJ1-1, the CDR3 gives the full variable domain: EAGVTQFPSHSVIEKGQTVTLRCDPISGHDNLYWYRRVMGKEIKFLLHFVKESKQDESGMPNNRFLAERTGGTYSTLKVQPAELEDSGVYFCASSLRVGNTEAFFGQGTRLTVV.